This T cell receptor beta chain was recorded in a study of Graves' ophthalmopathy and Graves' hyperthyroidism. About the research overall: Ahead of any treatment, peripheral blood was obtained at the initial diagnosis. Study observations and caveats: Most thyroid clonotypes expanded beyond 0.001 frequency were also found in blood.

On this clonotype itself: Its antigen remains unknown.

Using RNA transcripts, the TCR beta CDR3 regions were amplified. The first-round RT-PCR employed HTBI primers together with the Qiagen OneStep RT-PCR kit. A multiplex PCR was then performed as the second round. TCRdb itself ran the multiplex PCR reads through MiXCR, one entry per CDR3 protein. The sample has fewer than 400,000 distinct CDR3 sequences, around 18% seen once. The source of the PBMCs was 8.5 to 10 ml of fresh peripheral blood. The clonotype comes from a young woman with Graves' ophthalmopathy. The sample was peripheral blood.

The CDR3 nucleotides read TGTGCCAGCAGCTTTGCCAACCCCGTCTACGAGCAGTACTTC. Amino acid sequence: CASSFANPVYEQYF. The rearrangement links TRBV7-2 to TRBJ2-7; no clear D. In germline, CDR1 is SGHTA, CDR2 FQGNSA. V lost 3 bases and J 3 bases, leaving 12 bases between the germline ends. The CDR3 extends over 14 amino acids.